Each of the 15 T cell receptor beta chains below was sequenced from the same sample in a study of human T cells and chemical hapten exposure. Time point denoted: patch test 1, 2 weeks after DPC sensitization. The treatment was: therapeutic diphenylcyclopropenone sensitization with weekly scalp DPC. TCRdb passed the RACE reads through MiXCR, listing each CDR3 protein once. The sample includes about 110,000 distinct CDR3 sequences, approximately 10% of them seen just once. Source: whole blood, taken in connection with sensitization to the hapten diphenylcyclopropenone (DPC). Receptor source: a woman aged 40 to 50 with alopecia areata. Some clones in this sample may be carry-over from other donors' samples.

This clonotype was picked up a small number of times. V and J are TRBV3-2 and TRBJ2-5; TRBD2, the table's D call, lacks a check against the DNA. TRBV3-2 is given as a pseudogene. This CDR3 spans 15 amino acids. The CDR3 region is CASSAPSGAGETQYF. The CDR3 DNA reads TGTGCCAGCAGCGCCCCTAGCGGGGCGGGGGAGACCCAGTACTTC.

This clonotype has only a few counts. The rearrangement joins TRBV12-3 or TRBV12-4 to TRBJ1-1, with a possible D match to TRBD1 (6 bases). Trimming removed 5 bases from V and 4 bases from J, with 14 bases in between. The CDR3 has 14 residues. CDR3 amino acids: CASSLQGEITEAFF. DNA for the CDR3: TGTGCCAGCAGTCTACAGGGAGAAATCACTGAAGCTTTCTTT.

This clonotype showed up just a few times. The chain employs TRBV7-8 and TRBJ1-5; D ambiguous. With 9 bases removed from V and 10 bases from J, the gap between germline ends came to 7 bases. The germline gives CDR1 SGHVS, CDR2 FQNEAQ. CDR3 size: 9 residues. CDR3 protein: CARGGPQHF. In nucleotides, the CDR3 is TGTGCCAGGGGCGGTCCCCAGCATTTT.

The rearrangement links TRBV11-3 to TRBJ2-2; D possibly corresponds to TRBD1 (6 bases). This CDR3 contains 13 residues. V gave up 5 bases and J gave up 8 bases, with 12 bases separating them. Germline-derived CDR1 and CDR2 are SGHNT and YENEEA. This CDR3 reads CASSHRVSGELFF. CDR3 bases: TGTGCCAGCAGCCACAGGGTATCGGGGGAGCTGTTTTTT.

This clonotype turned up a few times. The chain combines TRBV5-4 with TRBJ2-2; no definite D call. The CDR3 extends over 14 amino acids. The germline V and J ends were trimmed by 2 bases and 4 bases, with 9 bases remaining between them. CDR1 and CDR2 (germline): SGHNT, YYREEE (reference sequence). CDR3 residues: CASSLPESTGELFF. CDR3 DNA: TGTGCCAGCAGCTTACCCGAGTCCACCGGGGAGCTGTTTTTT.

This clonotype occurred many times. As DNA, the CDR3 is TGCAGTGCTAGCCCTCCAAGCGGGAGAGGCACCGGGGAGCTGTTTTTT. Its translation is CSASPPSGRGTGELFF. V and J are TRBV20-1 and TRBJ2-2; 8 bases match TRBD2. The CDR3 has 16 residues. Germline CDR1 DFQATT, CDR2 SNEGSKA (reference sequence). The ends lost 3 bases at V and 4 bases at J; junction bases unmatched: 10.

This clonotype was detected ten times or more. This chain uses TRBV27 with TRBJ2-1; 7 bases map to TRBD2. Germline V gene sequence: CDR1 MNHEY, CDR2 SMNVEV (reference sequence). The V and J ends lost 4 bases and 2 bases, in that order; junction bases with no gene match: 8. The CDR3 has 16 amino acids. This CDR3 is CASSSRRESTYNEQFF. CDR3 DNA: TGTGCCAGCAGTTCCAGGCGGGAGTCCACCTACAATGAGCAGTTCTTC.

CDR3 region: CASTERGTSKEEQYF. For the CDR3, the DNA is TGTGCCAGCACCGAGAGGGGGACTAGTAAGGAAGAGCAGTACTTC. The rearrangement links TRBV2 to TRBJ2-7, with 8 bases lining up with TRBD2. The V gene's germline CDR1 is SNHLY and CDR2 FYNNEI. Trimming cost V 7 bases and J 7 bases; bases outside gene matches: 15. The CDR3 sequence is 15 residues long. Full variable domain (remainder filled in from reference TRBV2 and TRBJ2-7): EPEVTQTPSHQVTQMGQEVILRCVPISNHLYFYWYRQILGQKVEFLVSFYNNEISEKSEIFDDQFSVERPDGSNFTLKIRSTKLEDSAMYFCASTERGTSKEEQYFGPGTRLTVT.

This clonotype has more than one count but fewer than ten. The V call is TRBV7-9, the J call TRBJ1-1; D not certain. Germline-derived CDR1 and CDR2 are SEHNR and FQNEAQ (reference sequence). The CDR3 has 14 residues. V was clipped by 1 base and J by 8 bases, with 14 bases between them. The CDR3 DNA reads TGTGCCAGCAGCTTAGATGCGGGCCGGCGAGAAGCTTTCTTT. This translates into CASSLDAGRREAFF.

The sample holds a few counts of this clonotype. The chain is built from TRBV12-3 or TRBV12-4 and TRBJ2-2; no definite D call. There are 14 residues in the CDR3. V was shortened by 1 base and J by 3 bases, with 6 bases between the two germline ends. In DNA form, the CDR3 reads TGTGCCAGCAGTTTAGGCAGACACACCGGGGAGCTGTTTTTT. Translation gives CASSLGRHTGELFF.

There are a few counts of this clonotype. The rearrangement links TRBV9 to TRBJ1-3, with D unclear. CDR1 and CDR2 (germline): SGDLS, YYNGEE. The CDR3 sequence is 12 residues long. Between the trimmed V and J ends, which lost 2 bases and 3 bases, there was a span of 3 bases. CDR3 in DNA: TGTGCCAGCAGCGTTTATGGAAACACCATATATTTT. It is translated as CASSVYGNTIYF. Full variable domain (rest looked up from reference TRBV9 and TRBJ1-3): DSGVTQTPKHLITATGQRVTLRCSPRSGDLSVYWYQQSLDQGLQFLIQYYNGEERAKGNILERFSAQQFPDLHSELNLSSLELGDSALYFCASSVYGNTIYFGEGSWLTVV.

In its sample, this clonotype was seen a few times. The chain has TRBV20-1 and TRBJ1-2; D unclear. The CDR3 is 13 amino acids. V shed 5 bases and J shed 1 base, with 11 bases lying between them. Germline-derived CDR1 and CDR2 are DFQATT and SNEGSKA (reference sequence). CDR3 loop: CSALGYNNYGYTF. CDR3 sequence (DNA): TGCAGTGCTTTGGGGTACAATAACTATGGCTACACCTTC.

This clonotype was observed many times. This chain connects TRBV7-2 to TRBJ2-7, with TRBD2 identical over 10 bases. From germline, CDR1 is SGHTA and CDR2 FQGNSA. The junction had 11 bases not matched to a gene; V was cut back by 5 bases and J by 4 bases. CDR3 length equals 16 residues. The CDR3, as DNA: TGTGCCAGCAGCCTCCACCGGACTAGCGGCCTTTACGAGCAGTACTTC. As protein: CASSLHRTSGLYEQYF.

This clonotype showed up many times. The rearrangement joins TRBV13 to TRBJ2-7, with D perhaps TRBD1 (6 bases). The germline V gene encodes CDR1 PRHDT and CDR2 FYEKMQ (reference sequence). V shed 2 bases and J shed 5 bases, with 7 bases lying between them. The CDR3 runs 12 residues. The CDR3 DNA is TGTGCCAGCAGCTTACACAGGGACGAGCAGTACTTC. Its translation: CASSLHRDEQYF.

The rearrangement joins TRBV4-3 to TRBJ2-7; 13 nucleotides agree with TRBD2. V dropped 0 bases and J dropped 7; count of bases not matched to a gene: 3. This CDR3 is 15 amino acids long. Germline CDR1 and CDR2: LGHNA and YSLEER. CDR3 bases: TGCGCCAGCAGCCAAGATCCGACTAGCGGGAGGGAGCAGTACTTC. The encoded protein is CASSQDPTSGREQYF.